The entry that follows covers one T cell receptor (beta chain) sequence. No antigen is known for it. The germline gene is not matched at one end of the junction; a read error may be the cause. The CDR3 totals 16 residues. Looked up from germline, CDR1 is SGHAT and CDR2 is FQNNGV. The data were obtained in a study of tumor and adjacent non-tumor tissue in lung cancer. Study summary: On average, productive TCRbeta reads reached about 4.17 million per sample. Findings and caveats of the study: In normal lung, the top 100 clones were significantly more dominant than in tumor.

A modified ARM-PCR protocol with three rounds of nested PCR amplified TCRbeta. MiXCR was run by TCRdb on the multiplex PCR reads, yielding one entry per CDR3 protein. The sample records over 100,000 distinct CDR3 sequences, about 61% being singletons. No cell sorting was done before RNA was extracted from the tissue. The normal lung tissue was taken more than 3 cm from the tumor edge. Chemotherapy-naive patients with new lung cancer underwent thoracic surgery in China, August–November 2014. The source is a man between 60 and 70 years old with non-small cell lung cancer. V usage is TRBV11-2 and J usage is TRBJ2-6; D may be TRBD1 or TRBD2 (5 bases each). Sequencing was done on a sample of distant non-tumor lung tissue. CDR3 sequence reads: CASTQMGDFGANVLAF. In DNA form, the CDR3 reads TGTGCCAGCACCCAAATGGGGGATTTCGGGGCCAATGTCCTGGCTTTC.